The 26 T cell receptor beta chains reported below all come from one sample, sequenced in a study of control samples from healthy donors and cancer patients. The method was immunoSEQ multiplex PCR; TCRdb's version includes in-frame clones alone and lacks a portion of them. The sample has around 89,000 clones, 82% seen once. Source material: blood. Every receptor here comes from a woman in her sixties in good health.

The chain employs TRBV18 and TRBJ1-2; D gene unclear. CDR1 KGHSH and CDR2 LQKENI come from the germline V gene. The CDR3 contains 14 residues. V lost 2 bases and J lost 6, with 13 bases in between. In DNA, the CDR3 is TGTGCCAGCTCACCAGAGACACCCGTCCATGGCTACACCTTC. Amino acids: CASSPETPVHGYTF.

Here the CDR3 DNA reads TGTGCCAGCAGTTACGAGTTAGGAGGACTCGGGGAGCTGTTTTTT. As protein: CASSYELGGLGELFF. The chain carries TRBV6-6 and TRBJ2-2, with D possibly being TRBD2 (5 bases). V was clipped by 2 bases and J by 7 bases, with 14 bases between them. The CDR3 has 15 residues. The germline V gene has CDR1 MNHNY and CDR2 SVGAGI (reference sequence).

This clone was observed once. One end of the junction is discordant with germline, which a read error may explain. The rearrangement links TRBV7-7 to TRBJ2-2, with 13 bases aligning to TRBD2. This CDR3 is built from 15 residues. CDR1 is SSHAT and CDR2 is FNYEAQ in the germline V gene (reference sequence). The chain's CDR3 is CASSRTSGSSGELFF. The CDR3 bases are TGTGCTAGCAGCCGGACTAGCGGGAGTTCCGGGGAGCTGTTTTTT.

The rearrangement links TRBV18 to TRBJ2-7; D could derive from TRBD1 or TRBD2 (6 bases each). CDR3 length equals 17 residues. Trimming removed 0 bases from V and 4 bases from J, with 19 bases in between. Germline CDR1 KGHSH, CDR2 LQKENI. CDR3 nucleotide sequence: TGTGCCAGCTCACCACCCGGGGGCTTTAAAGATATGTACGAGCAGTACTTC. Residues: CASSPPGGFKDMYEQYF.

This clone was seen only once. The chain has TRBV29-1 and TRBJ2-4, with 7 bases aligning to TRBD1. The CDR3 runs to 12 residues. V was clipped by 4 bases and J by 4 bases; unmatched bases: 1. Germline-derived CDR1 and CDR2 are SQVTM and ANQGSEA. The CDR3 spells CSVGDSKNIQYF. The CDR3 DNA is TGCAGCGTTGGGGACAGTAAAAACATTCAGTACTTC. Looking up the rest from reference TRBV29-1 and TRBJ2-4 gives the full variable domain: SAVISQKPSRDICQRGTSLTIQCQVDSQVTMMFWYRQQPGQSLTLIATANQGSEATYESGFVIDKFPISRPNLTFSTLTVSNMSPEDSSIYLCSVGDSKNIQYFGAGTRLSVL.

At least ten counts were recorded for this clone. The chain couples TRBV7-9 to TRBJ1-4, with D possibly being TRBD1 (5 bases). V was trimmed by 1 base and J by 7 bases, leaving 10 bases between them. This CDR3 has 14 residues. CDR1 is SEHNR and CDR2 is FQNEAQ in the germline V gene (reference sequence). CDR3 sequence reads: CASSLGQGGEKLFF. Written as DNA, the CDR3 is TGTGCCAGCAGCTTAGGGCAGGGAGGTGAAAAACTGTTTTTT.

The genes are TRBV15 and TRBJ1-6; D ambiguous. Trimming took 1 base from V and 6 from J, leaving 7 bases between them. In germline, CDR1 is LNHNV, CDR2 YYDKDF (reference sequence). There are 14 residues in the CDR3. In DNA form, the CDR3 reads TGTGCCACCAGCAGAGCGTCGGGTAATTCACCCCTCCACTTT. This sequence encodes CATSRASGNSPLHF.

The chain combines TRBV2 with TRBJ2-1; D tentatively fits TRBD1 or TRBD2 (5 bases each). Germline CDR1 and CDR2: SNHLY and FYNNEI. The CDR3 totals 10 residues. The V end lost 3 bases, the J end lost 14 bases, and 8 bases lay between the germline ends. CDR3 amino acids: CASSEGVEFF. In nucleotides, the CDR3 is TGTGCCAGCAGTGAGGGGGTCGAGTTCTTC.

J is TRBJ1-4 and V is TRBV19, with 9 bases matching TRBD1. The CDR3 runs 15 residues. V lost 5 bases and J lost 8; bases outside the gene matches: 9. Germline V gene lookup returns CDR1 LNHDA and CDR2 SQIVND (reference sequence). The CDR3 bases are TGTGCCAGTAGTCACCCGGGACAGGGTCGGGAAAAACTGTTTTTT. Translation: CASSHPGQGREKLFF.

CDR3 sequence: CASSQDSGQPQETQYF. CDR3 coding DNA: TGCGCCAGCAGCCAAGATTCGGGACAGCCTCAAGAGACCCAGTACTTC. This sequence joins TRBV4-3 and TRBJ2-5; 7 nucleotides match TRBD1. The V and J ends lost 0 bases and 2 bases, in that order; junction bases with no gene match: 6. CDR3 length: 16 residues. Germline lookup yields CDR1 LGHNA and CDR2 YSLEER.

The chain joins TRBV6-1 to TRBJ1-2; D is unresolved. The germline V gene has CDR1 MNHNS and CDR2 SASEGT. The ends were cut back, 0 bases at V and 7 bases at J, with 12 bases in the middle. CDR3 length: 14 amino acids. The CDR3 loop is CASSEAARIVGYTF. The CDR3 DNA reads as TGTGCCAGCAGTGAAGCGGCCAGGATAGTTGGCTACACCTTC.

The gene calls are TRBV5-4 and TRBJ2-1, with D possibly matching TRBD2 (5 bases). CDR1 and CDR2 from the germline V gene are SGHNT and YYREEE (reference sequence). The CDR3 totals 12 residues. V dropped 4 bases and J dropped 9 bases, with 11 bases sitting between them. The CDR3 nucleotides read TGTGCCAGCAGCCTGGGAGATGGTGAGCAGTTCTTC. Protein product: CASSLGDGEQFF. Full variable domain (outside the CDR3, taken from reference TRBV5-4 and TRBJ2-1): ETGVTQSPTHLIKTRGQQVTLRCSSQSGHNTVSWYQQALGQGPQFIFQYYREEENGRGNFPPRFSGLQFPNYSSELNVNALELDDSALYLCASSLGDGEQFFGPGTRLTVL.

The chain links TRBV21-1 to TRBJ1-4; the D segment call TRBD1 is taken from the table without a DNA check. TRBV21-1 is a pseudogene. This CDR3 has 20 residues. The CDR3 nucleotides are TGTGCCAGCAGCCAAACGTACCCCGGGACAGGGGAGGGGACTAATGAAAAACTGTTTTTT. Residues: CASSQTYPGTGEGTNEKLFF.

The chain carries TRBV10-3 and TRBJ1-1; D remains unclear. Trimming took 5 bases from V and 6 from J, leaving 13 bases between them. CDR3 length: 13 residues. CDR1 and CDR2 (germline): ENHRY, SYGVKD. CDR3: CAISPEGRAEAFF. The CDR3 nucleotides are TGTGCCATCAGTCCCGAGGGCAGAGCTGAAGCTTTCTTT.

CDR3 region: CASSYSGIDGYTF. The CDR3 bases are TGTGCCAGCAGTTACTCGGGGATAGATGGCTACACCTTC. The chain links TRBV6-2 or TRBV6-3 to TRBJ1-2, with D uncertain. The CDR3 is made up of 13 amino acids. In germline, CDR1 is MNHEY, CDR2 SVGEGT. Trimming cost V 0 bases and J 6 bases, with 8 bases left between them.

The chain has TRBV18 and TRBJ1-6; 8 bases line up with TRBD1. Germline loops: CDR1 KGHSH, CDR2 LQKENI. The ends lost 4 bases at V and 9 bases at J; junction bases unmatched: 8. CDR3 length equals 15 residues. The CDR3: CASSLQGANGSPLHF. CDR3 coding DNA: TGTGCCAGCTCACTTCAGGGGGCGAACGGTTCACCCCTCCACTTT.

V is TRBV5-6 and J is TRBJ2-1, with 7 bases that match TRBD2. Germline CDR1 and CDR2: SGHDT and YYEEEE. J lost 11 bases, V lost 4 bases, and 6 bases had no gene match. This CDR3 region has 12 residues. The DNA for the CDR3 is TGTGCCAGCAGCGAAAGACTAGCCAAGCAGTTCTTC. It specifies CASSERLAKQFF.

V usage is TRBV5-1 and J usage is TRBJ2-6; possibly TRBD1 or TRBD2 for D (5 bases each). The CDR3 runs to 16 residues. The germline gives CDR1 SGHRS, CDR2 YFSETQ. Trimming removed 1 base at V and 0 bases at J, with 8 bases between. CDR3 loop: CASSLSGSSGANVLTF. The DNA of the CDR3 is TGCGCCAGCAGCTTGTCAGGGAGCTCTGGGGCCAACGTCCTGACTTTC.

V and J are TRBV7-2 and TRBJ2-3, with D tentatively TRBD2 (7 bases). Per germline, CDR1 SGHTA and CDR2 FQGNSA. Trimming took 5 bases from V and 6 from J, leaving 24 bases between them. The CDR3 is made up of 17 amino acids. CDR3 DNA: TGTGCCAGCAGCGCCGCCGGTGGGGGGCGGGGGTCGGATACGCAGTATTTT. Protein: CASSAAGGGRGSDTQYF.

The chain carries TRBV11-2 and TRBJ2-7; D gene ambiguous. Germline V gene sequence: CDR1 SGHAT, CDR2 FQNNGV. The CDR3 totals 13 residues. Trimming shortened V by 1 base and J by 0 bases, and 4 bases separated the two germline ends. CDR3 DNA: TGTGCCAGCAGCTTAGGGGGCTCCTACGAGCAGTACTTC. Encoded protein: CASSLGGSYEQYF.

The rearrangement joins TRBV2 to TRBJ2-2; D call uncertain. The V and J ends lost 7 bases and 6 bases respectively, with 6 bases between them. The CDR3 sequence is 11 residues long. Germline V gene lookup returns CDR1 SNHLY and CDR2 FYNNEI. Here the CDR3 DNA reads TGTGCCAGCACACAGTCCGGGGAGCTGTTTTTT. Encoded protein: CASTQSGELFF.

The rearrangement joins TRBV24-1 to TRBJ2-3, with 9 positions matching TRBD1. J was trimmed by 0 bases and V by 2 bases; bases with no gene match: 23. This CDR3 has 23 residues. Germline loops: CDR1 KGHDR, CDR2 SFDVKD. The CDR3: CATSDSQGAAPGQGGGSTDTQYF. CDR3 coding DNA: TGTGCCACCAGTGATTCTCAAGGGGCGGCTCCGGGACAGGGAGGGGGTAGCACAGATACGCAGTATTTT.

The chain combines TRBV9 with TRBJ2-3; 8 nucleotides line up with TRBD1. CDR1 is SGDLS, CDR2 YYNGEE, per germline. This CDR3 is built from 14 residues. J gave up 6 bases and V 2 bases, and 5 bases lay outside the gene matches. CDR3 protein: CASSVRTGRDTQYF. The CDR3 region has the DNA TGTGCCAGCAGCGTCCGGACAGGGAGGGATACGCAGTATTTT.

The chain has TRBV2 and TRBJ1-2; 12 nucleotides agree with TRBD1. This CDR3 has 14 residues. Germline V gene sequence: CDR1 SNHLY, CDR2 FYNNEI. The J segment lost 7 bases and the V segment lost 8 bases, leaving 8 bases of the junction unmatched. The CDR3 protein is CASGGQGAIGGYTF. CDR3 bases: TGTGCCAGCGGGGGACAGGGGGCAATAGGTGGCTACACCTTC.

This clone was seen a few times. The chain carries TRBV19 and TRBJ1-1; D call uncertain. This CDR3 has 14 amino acids. Germline values: CDR1 LNHDA, CDR2 SQIVND (reference sequence). With 5 bases removed from V and 4 bases from J, the gap between germline ends came to 14 bases. CDR3 sequence reads: CASSAPRPLTEAFF. Here the CDR3 DNA reads TGTGCCAGTAGTGCCCCTCGTCCCCTCACTGAAGCTTTCTTT.

The chain carries TRBV19 and TRBJ2-1; a weak D match, TRBD2 (6 bases). Trimming shortened V by 3 bases and J by 6 bases, and 9 bases separated the two germline ends. The CDR3 length is 13 residues. Germline V gene lookup returns CDR1 LNHDA and CDR2 SQIVND (reference sequence). The CDR3 region has the DNA TGTGCCAGTAGTATCTGGGGAGGCAATGAGCAGTTCTTC. Protein product: CASSIWGGNEQFF.